This T cell receptor beta chain was retrieved from a study of blood T cells in healthy people across ages. Comments on this clonotype: The antigen is undetermined.

Through a sample-barcoded 5' primer and a J-beta primer mix, a second PCR was run for about 7 to 12 cycles. TCRdb independently ran MiXCR on the 5' RACE reads; one entry per CDR3 protein. The sample contains around 1,500,000 distinct CDR3 sequences, roughly 45% of which appear only once. Those donating, healthy Caucasian individuals from Russia, were aged 6 to 90. PBMCs, at least 7 million per sample, were isolated. Per sample, extraction of total RNA gave at least 5.5 micrograms in every case. The CDR3 spans 17 residues. The germline CDR1 and CDR2 sequences are SGHAT and FQNNGV. Trimming cost V 5 bases and J 0 bases; bases outside gene matches: 12. The study, taken as a whole, reports: CMV status of donors was not determined, possibly confounding expanded clonotype changes.

The chain joins TRBV11-2 to TRBJ2-7; TRBD1 aligns across 8 bases. Sequenced material: blood. This sequence was found in a woman aged 18-29 years in good health. CDR3 DNA sequence: TGTGCCAGCAGCCTCAGTTATCAGGGGGCCAGCTCCTACGAGCAGTACTTC. Its translation is CASSLSYQGASSYEQYF.